What follows are 21 T cell receptor beta chains derived from one specimen sequenced in a study of beta chain features in type 1 diabetes. cDNA synthesis used the whole RNA isolate, giving expressed TCRB sequences. The protocol was immunoSEQ multiplex PCR, while the TCRdb copy is restricted to in-frame clones and leaves out a portion. The sample gives 600,000 to 650,000 clones, roughly a sixth of which show up once; under 0.095% is in the top ten. The sample comprised naive CD4+ T cells from blood. The receptors shown here come from a man between 18 and 35 years old in good health.

The V call is TRBV4-3, the J call TRBJ1-5, with D unclear. The V end was cut by 1 base, the J end by 7 bases, with 8 bases between. CDR1 LGHNA and CDR2 YSLEER come from the germline V gene. This CDR3 spans 13 amino acids. The CDR3 is CASSQGSGQPQHF. CDR3 bases: TGCGCCAGCAGCCAAGGCTCCGGACAGCCCCAGCATTTT.

J is TRBJ2-5 and V is TRBV30; weak D call: TRBD1 (5 bases). The CDR3 extends over 15 amino acids. The germline V gene encodes CDR1 GTSNPN and CDR2 SVGIG (reference sequence). Trimming shortened V by 2 bases and J by 5 bases, and 18 bases separated the two germline ends. CDR3 sequence: CAWSKGQGNGETQYF. The CDR3 DNA sequence: TGTGCCTGGAGTAAAGGGCAGGGAAACGGGGAGACCCAGTACTTC.

This clone was seen only a few times. The chain couples TRBV18 to TRBJ2-5, with TRBD1 matching over 9 bases. CDR3 size: 15 residues. J lost 0 bases, V lost 4 bases, and 3 bases had no gene match. Germline CDR1 is KGHSH and CDR2 is LQKENI. CDR3 region: CASSRDRAYQETQYF. CDR3 DNA sequence: TGTGCCAGCTCACGGGACAGGGCGTACCAAGAGACCCAGTACTTC.

The V gene is TRBV6-6, the J gene TRBJ1-1; TRBD1 matches 8 bases. Trimming cost V 10 bases and J 5 bases; bases outside gene matches: 6. This CDR3 is 12 amino acids long. The germline gives CDR1 MNHNY, CDR2 SVGAGI (reference sequence). The CDR3 DNA reads TGTGCCATTGGGACAGGTCTAACTGAAGCTTTCTTT. The encoded protein is CAIGTGLTEAFF.

The chain links TRBV6-5 to TRBJ2-2; D not certain. The germline V and J ends were trimmed by 7 bases and 0 bases, with 12 bases remaining between them. Germline V gene sequence: CDR1 MNHEY, CDR2 SVGAGI. The CDR3 has 15 residues. The CDR3 DNA is TGTGCCAGCACCCAACCCGCAACGAACACCGGGGAGCTGTTTTTT. This codes for CASTQPATNTGELFF.

This chain uses TRBV7-8 with TRBJ2-2, with 8 positions matching TRBD2. The CDR3 runs to 14 residues. Per germline, CDR1 SGHVS and CDR2 FQNEAQ. Germline trimming cut 2 bases from V and 6 bases from J; bases unmatched to any gene: 2. In DNA, the CDR3 is TGTGCCAGCAGCTTAAGGCGGGGGGCCGGGGAGCTGTTTTTT. It is translated as CASSLRRGAGELFF. Together with reference TRBV7-8 and TRBJ2-2, the CDR3 gives the full variable domain: GAGVSQSPRYKVAKRGQDVALRCDPISGHVSLFWYQQALGQGPEFLTYFQNEAQLDKSGLPSDRFFAERPEGSVSTLKIQRTQQEDSAVYLCASSLRRGAGELFFGEGSRLTVL.

This chain connects TRBV28 to TRBJ2-2; D ambiguous. The CDR3 is 12 amino acids. The V gene's germline CDR1 is MDHEN and CDR2 SYDVKM. V was pared by 4 bases and J by 5 bases, with 5 bases between. The CDR3: CASSSQTGELFF. CDR3 coding DNA: TGTGCCAGCAGTTCCCAGACCGGGGAGCTGTTTTTT.

This chain uses TRBV6-5 with TRBJ1-2; 7 nucleotides match TRBD1. This CDR3 has 13 amino acids. The junction had 6 bases not matched to a gene; V was cut back by 5 bases and J by 6 bases. Germline CDR1 is MNHEY and CDR2 is SVGAGI. The CDR3, as DNA: TGTGCCAGCAGTGTGGACAGGCGGGATGGCTACACCTTC. Translated: CASSVDRRDGYTF.

This clone has just a few counts. The chain joins TRBV7-9 to TRBJ1-1; 7 positions agree with TRBD1. The V gene's germline CDR1 is SEHNR and CDR2 FQNEAQ (reference sequence). J was trimmed by 12 bases and V by 2 bases; bases with no gene match: 6. This CDR3 has 12 amino acids. CDR3 protein: CASSLNDRESFF. The CDR3 nucleotides read TGTGCCAGCAGCTTAAATGACAGGGAGTCTTTCTTT. The entire variable domain, with the rest obtained from reference TRBV7-9 and TRBJ1-1, is as follows: DTGVSQNPRHKITKRGQNVTFRCDPISEHNRLYWYRQTLGQGPEFLTYFQNEAQLEKSRLLSDRFSAERPKGSFSTLEIQRTEQGDSAMYLCASSLNDRESFFGQGTRLTVV.

The chain couples TRBV7-3 to TRBJ2-1, with 16 bases aligning to TRBD2. V shed 5 bases, J shed 13 bases, and the junction held 11 bases outside the gene matches. CDR3 length: 16 residues. The germline V gene encodes CDR1 SGHTA and CDR2 FQGTGA. The CDR3, as DNA: TGTGCCAGCAGCCCCAACCCCGGGACTAGCGGGAGGGCCCAGTTCTTC. Protein: CASSPNPGTSGRAQFF. The full variable domain, completed using reference TRBV7-3 and TRBJ2-1, is GAGVSQTPSNKVTEKGKYVELRCDPISGHTALYWYRQSLGQGPEFLIYFQGTGAADDSGLPNDRFFAVRPEGSVSTLKIQRTERGDSAVYLCASSPNPGTSGRAQFFGPGTRLTVL.

V and J are TRBV29-1 and TRBJ2-4; perhaps TRBD2 as D (6 bases). The germline V gene has CDR1 SQVTM and CDR2 ANQGSEA. The CDR3 has 15 residues. The V gene lost 3 bases and the J gene lost 6 bases, with 18 bases spanning the gap. This CDR3 is CSVDPRRLGGNIQYF. In DNA form, the CDR3 reads TGCAGCGTTGACCCGCGACGGCTCGGGGGAAACATTCAGTACTTC.

This chain links TRBV18 with TRBJ2-1; 8 nucleotides agree with TRBD2. Germline CDR1 reads KGHSH; CDR2 reads LQKENI. V gave up 3 bases and J gave up 5 bases; unmatched junction bases: 6. The CDR3 runs to 15 residues. The CDR3 reads CASSPLTSANNEQFF. The CDR3 DNA reads TGTGCCAGCTCACCCTTGACTAGCGCCAACAATGAGCAGTTCTTC.

The sample holds a few counts of this clone. The CDR3 DNA is TGTGCCAGTATCCGGGACGGGGAAAAACTGTTTTTT. Its protein product is CASIRDGEKLFF. The rearrangement joins TRBV28 to TRBJ1-4, with a weak D call TRBD1 (5 bases). Looked up from germline, CDR1 is MDHEN and CDR2 is SYDVKM. The germline V and J ends were trimmed by 9 bases and 8 bases, with 13 bases remaining between them. The CDR3 has 12 residues.

The chain joins TRBV5-1 to TRBJ2-7, with unresolved D. Germline-derived CDR1 and CDR2 are SGHRS and YFSETQ. Trimming left V 3 bases short and J 0 bases short, with 7 bases between. The CDR3 has 13 residues. The CDR3 DNA reads TGCGCCAGCAGCTCCGGGCCCTCCTACGAGCAGTACTTC. Translating it yields CASSSGPSYEQYF.

This clone was observed a few times. The J gene is TRBJ2-1, the V gene TRBV5-4, with 9 positions matching TRBD1. In germline, CDR1 is SGHNT, CDR2 YYREEE (reference sequence). V dropped 7 bases and J dropped 6; count of bases not matched to a gene: 8. This CDR3 contains 14 residues. In DNA form, the CDR3 reads TGTGCCAGCTTTGGACAGGGGAGCGGCAATGAGCAGTTCTTC. This gives the protein CASFGQGSGNEQFF.

The chain couples TRBV28 to TRBJ1-4; D might be TRBD1 (6 bases). Trimming pared 3 bases from V and 13 bases from J, leaving 9 bases between. Germline CDR1 is MDHEN and CDR2 is SYDVKM. The CDR3 is made up of 11 amino acids. CDR3 sequence (DNA): TGTGCCAGCAGTTTCAAGGGGGGACTGTTTTTT. Protein: CASSFKGGLFF.

This clone was recorded a few times. The chain links TRBV7-2 to TRBJ2-1; 10 nucleotides line up with TRBD2. Germline CDR1 SGHTA, CDR2 FQGNSA. V was pared by 1 base and J by 7 bases, with 10 bases of the junction left unmatched. CDR3 length equals 17 residues. The CDR3 DNA reads TGTGCCAGCAGCTTAGTGTCTAGCGGGGGTCTAAGGAATGAGCAGTTCTTC. Encoded protein: CASSLVSSGGLRNEQFF.

This clone was observed a handful of times. The rearrangement uses TRBV4-2 and TRBJ2-6; 10 nucleotides line up with TRBD1. Germline V gene lookup returns CDR1 LGHNA and CDR2 YNFKEQ. The CDR3 runs 18 residues. With 3 bases clipped from V and 3 bases from J, the junction kept 8 bases outside the gene matches. The CDR3 nucleotides read TGTGCCAGCAGCCATTCAGGACAGGGGGGCCTTGGGGCCAACGTCCTGACTTTC. Protein product: CASSHSGQGGLGANVLTF.

The chain recombines TRBV11-2 with TRBJ2-7; 7 nucleotides align to TRBD1. The germline V gene has CDR1 SGHAT and CDR2 FQNNGV. CDR3 length equals 16 residues. The ends lost 0 bases at V and 3 bases at J; junction bases unmatched: 8. DNA of the CDR3: TGTGCCAGCAGCTTAGAAGGGCTGGGACAGCACTACGAGCAGTACTTC. Protein product: CASSLEGLGQHYEQYF.

V is TRBV4-3 and J is TRBJ2-7; 12 nucleotides line up with TRBD1. The trim removed 0 bases at V and 4 bases at J, leaving 7 bases unmatched. The CDR3 has 17 residues. The germline V gene has CDR1 LGHNA and CDR2 YSLEER. As DNA, the CDR3 is TGCGCCAGCAGCCAAGATCATTTGGGACAGGGGGCGTACGAGCAGTACTTC. It specifies CASSQDHLGQGAYEQYF.

This clone turned up a few times. The chain has TRBV4-3 and TRBJ2-1; 10 bases align to TRBD2. Trimming took 0 bases from V and 8 from J; bases not matched to a gene: 4. The germline CDR1 and CDR2 sequences are LGHNA and YSLEER. This CDR3 comprises 15 residues. CDR3 in DNA: TGCGCCAGCAGCCAAGAGCTAGCGGGAGTCCATGAGCAGTTCTTC. Translation gives CASSQELAGVHEQFF.